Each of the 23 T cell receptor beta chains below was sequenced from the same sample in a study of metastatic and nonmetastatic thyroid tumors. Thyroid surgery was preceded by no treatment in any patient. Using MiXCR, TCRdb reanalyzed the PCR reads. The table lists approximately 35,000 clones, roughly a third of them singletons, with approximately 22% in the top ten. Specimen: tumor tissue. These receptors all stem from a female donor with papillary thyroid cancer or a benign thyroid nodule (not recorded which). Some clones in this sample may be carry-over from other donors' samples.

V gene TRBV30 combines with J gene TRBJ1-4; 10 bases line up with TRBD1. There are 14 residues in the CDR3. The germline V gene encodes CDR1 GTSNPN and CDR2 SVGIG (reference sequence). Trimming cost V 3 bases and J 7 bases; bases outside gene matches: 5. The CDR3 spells CAWRGTGESEKLFF. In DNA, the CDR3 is TGTGCCTGGAGGGGGACAGGGGAGAGTGAAAAACTGTTTTTT.

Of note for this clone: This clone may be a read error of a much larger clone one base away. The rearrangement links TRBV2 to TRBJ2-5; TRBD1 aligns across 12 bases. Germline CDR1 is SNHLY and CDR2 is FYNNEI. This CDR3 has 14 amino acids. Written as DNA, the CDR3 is TGTGTCAGTTCCGGGACAGGGGGCGCGGAGACCCAGTACTTC. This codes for CVSSGTGGAETQYF.

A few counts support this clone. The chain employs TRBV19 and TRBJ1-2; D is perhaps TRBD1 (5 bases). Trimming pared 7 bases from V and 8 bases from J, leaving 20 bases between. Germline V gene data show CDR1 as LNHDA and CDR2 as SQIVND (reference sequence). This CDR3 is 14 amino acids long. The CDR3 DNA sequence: TGTGCCAGTACCCATCGCGGGGGTGCGATCGGCTACACCTTC. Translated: CASTHRGGAIGYTF.

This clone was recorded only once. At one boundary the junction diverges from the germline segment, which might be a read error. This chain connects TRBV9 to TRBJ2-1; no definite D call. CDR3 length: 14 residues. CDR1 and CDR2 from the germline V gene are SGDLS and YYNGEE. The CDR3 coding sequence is TGTGCCAGCAGCGCGAGCGATCTGGGTAATGAGCAGTTTTTC. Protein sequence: CASSASDLGNEQFF.

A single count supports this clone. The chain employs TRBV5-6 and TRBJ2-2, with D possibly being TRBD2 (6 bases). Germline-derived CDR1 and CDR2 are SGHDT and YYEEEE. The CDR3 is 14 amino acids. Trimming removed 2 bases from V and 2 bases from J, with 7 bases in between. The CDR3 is CASSFGLNTGELFF. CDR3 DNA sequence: TGTGCCAGCAGCTTCGGACTAAACACCGGGGAGCTGTTTTTT.

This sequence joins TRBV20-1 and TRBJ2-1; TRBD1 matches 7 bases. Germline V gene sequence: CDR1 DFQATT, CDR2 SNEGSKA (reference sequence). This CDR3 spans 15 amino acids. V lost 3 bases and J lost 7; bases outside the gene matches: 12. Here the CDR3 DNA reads TGCAGTGCTAGGGGACCGTACGACAGGGCTAATGAGCAGTTCTTC. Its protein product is CSARGPYDRANEQFF.

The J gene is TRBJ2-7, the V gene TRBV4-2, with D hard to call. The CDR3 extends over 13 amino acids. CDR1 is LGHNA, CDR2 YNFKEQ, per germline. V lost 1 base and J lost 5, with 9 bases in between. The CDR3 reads CASSQVSKNEQYF. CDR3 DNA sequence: TGTGCCAGCAGCCAAGTATCCAAGAACGAGCAGTACTTC.

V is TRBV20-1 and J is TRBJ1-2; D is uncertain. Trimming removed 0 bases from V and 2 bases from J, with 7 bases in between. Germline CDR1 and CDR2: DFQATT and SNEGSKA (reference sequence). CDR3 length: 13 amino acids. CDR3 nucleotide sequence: TGCAGTGCTAGAGACCCAGTCAACTATGGCTACACCTTC. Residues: CSARDPVNYGYTF.

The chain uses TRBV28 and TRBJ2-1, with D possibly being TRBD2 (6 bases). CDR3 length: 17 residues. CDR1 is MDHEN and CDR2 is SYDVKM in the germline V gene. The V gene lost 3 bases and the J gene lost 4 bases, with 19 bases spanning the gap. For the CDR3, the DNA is TGTGCCAGCAGTTTCCTGACTAGTGGGAGTGGATACAATGAGCAGTTCTTC. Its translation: CASSFLTSGSGYNEQFF.

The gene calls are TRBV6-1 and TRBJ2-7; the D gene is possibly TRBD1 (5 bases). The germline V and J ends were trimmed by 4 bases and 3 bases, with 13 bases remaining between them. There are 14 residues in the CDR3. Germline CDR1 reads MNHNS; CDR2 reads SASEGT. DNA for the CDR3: TGTGCCAGCAGTGTGCAGGGCAGGAGCTACGAGCAGTACTTC. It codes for CASSVQGRSYEQYF.

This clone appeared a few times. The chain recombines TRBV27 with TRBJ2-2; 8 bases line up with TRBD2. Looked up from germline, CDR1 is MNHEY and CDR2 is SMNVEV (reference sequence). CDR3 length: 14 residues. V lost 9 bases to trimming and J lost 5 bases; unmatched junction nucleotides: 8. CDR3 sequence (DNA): TGTGCCAGTACACCACTAGCGGCTACCGGGGAGCTGTTTTTT. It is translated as CASTPLAATGELFF.

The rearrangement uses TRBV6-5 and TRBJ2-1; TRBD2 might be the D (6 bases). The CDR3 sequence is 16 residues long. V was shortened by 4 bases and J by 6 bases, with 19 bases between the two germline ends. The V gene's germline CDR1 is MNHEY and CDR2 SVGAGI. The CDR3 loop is CASSSSGLGTTNEQFF. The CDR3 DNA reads TGTGCCAGCAGTTCCTCGGGACTGGGGACCACCAATGAGCAGTTCTTC.

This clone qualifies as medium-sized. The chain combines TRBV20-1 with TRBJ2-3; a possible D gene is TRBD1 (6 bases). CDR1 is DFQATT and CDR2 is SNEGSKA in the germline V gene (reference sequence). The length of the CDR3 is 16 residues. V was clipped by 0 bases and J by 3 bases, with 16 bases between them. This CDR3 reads CSARDPLGGETDTQYF. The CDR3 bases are TGCAGTGCTAGAGATCCCCTAGGGGGAGAGACAGATACGCAGTATTTT.

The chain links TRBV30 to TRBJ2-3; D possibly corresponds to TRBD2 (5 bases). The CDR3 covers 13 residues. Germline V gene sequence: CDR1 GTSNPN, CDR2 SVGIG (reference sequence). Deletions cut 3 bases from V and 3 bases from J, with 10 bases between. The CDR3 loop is CAWRSGGTDTQYF. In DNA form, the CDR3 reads TGTGCCTGGAGATCCGGCGGGACAGATACGCAGTATTTT.

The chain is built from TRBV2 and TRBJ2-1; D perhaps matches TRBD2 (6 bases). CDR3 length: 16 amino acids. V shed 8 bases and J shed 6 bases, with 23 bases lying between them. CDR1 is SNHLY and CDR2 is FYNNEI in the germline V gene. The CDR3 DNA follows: TGTGCCAGCGTCGGTAGGGAAGATCGAGCGGGCAATGAGCAGTTCTTC. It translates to CASVGREDRAGNEQFF.

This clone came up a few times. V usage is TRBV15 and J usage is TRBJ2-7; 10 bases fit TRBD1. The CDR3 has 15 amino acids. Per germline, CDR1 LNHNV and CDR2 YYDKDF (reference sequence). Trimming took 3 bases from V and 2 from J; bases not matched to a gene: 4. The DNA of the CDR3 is TGTGCCACCAGCAGCCGGGACAGGGGAACCTACGAGCAGTACTTC. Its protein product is CATSSRDRGTYEQYF.

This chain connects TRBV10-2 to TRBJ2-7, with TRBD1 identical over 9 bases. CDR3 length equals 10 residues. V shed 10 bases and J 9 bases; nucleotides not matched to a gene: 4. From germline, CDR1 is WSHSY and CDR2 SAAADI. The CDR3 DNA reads TGCGCCACGGGACAGGGCGCGCAGTACTTC. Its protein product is CATGQGAQYF.

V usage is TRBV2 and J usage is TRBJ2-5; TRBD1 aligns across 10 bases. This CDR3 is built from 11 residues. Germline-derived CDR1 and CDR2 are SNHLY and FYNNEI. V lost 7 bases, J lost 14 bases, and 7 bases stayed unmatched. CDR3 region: CASNPTGGAYF. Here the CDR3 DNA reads TGTGCCAGCAACCCGACAGGGGGCGCCTACTTC.

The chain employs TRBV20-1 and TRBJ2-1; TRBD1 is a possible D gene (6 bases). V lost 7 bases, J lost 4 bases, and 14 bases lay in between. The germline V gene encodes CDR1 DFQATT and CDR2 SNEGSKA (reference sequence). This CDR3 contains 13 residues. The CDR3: CSVGGVSYNEQFF. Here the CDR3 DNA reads TGCAGTGTAGGGGGAGTCTCTTACAATGAGCAGTTCTTC.

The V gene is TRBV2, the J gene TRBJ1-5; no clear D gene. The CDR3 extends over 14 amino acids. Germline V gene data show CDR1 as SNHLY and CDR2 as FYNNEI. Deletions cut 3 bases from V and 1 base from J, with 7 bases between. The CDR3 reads CASSDPPSNQPQHF. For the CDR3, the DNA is TGTGCCAGCAGTGATCCCCCAAGCAATCAGCCCCAGCATTTT.

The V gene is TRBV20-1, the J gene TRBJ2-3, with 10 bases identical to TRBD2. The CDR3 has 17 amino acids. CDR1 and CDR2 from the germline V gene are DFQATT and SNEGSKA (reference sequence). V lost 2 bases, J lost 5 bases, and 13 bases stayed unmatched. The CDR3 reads CSARHPGSSGSLDTQYF. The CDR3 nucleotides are TGCAGTGCTAGACACCCGGGTTCTAGCGGGAGTTTAGATACGCAGTATTTT.

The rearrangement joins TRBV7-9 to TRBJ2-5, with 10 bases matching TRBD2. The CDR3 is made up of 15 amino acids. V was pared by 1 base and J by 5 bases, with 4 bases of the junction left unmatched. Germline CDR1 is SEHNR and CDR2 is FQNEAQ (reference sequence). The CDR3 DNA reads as TGTGCCAGCAGCTTAGGTAGCGGGAGGATGGAGACCCAGTACTTC. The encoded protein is CASSLGSGRMETQYF.

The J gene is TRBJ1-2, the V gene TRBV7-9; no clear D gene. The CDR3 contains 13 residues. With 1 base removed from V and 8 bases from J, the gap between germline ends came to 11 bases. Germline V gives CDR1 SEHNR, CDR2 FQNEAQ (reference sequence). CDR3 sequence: CASSLERNGGYTF. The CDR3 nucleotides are TGTGCCAGCAGCTTAGAACGGAACGGCGGCTACACCTTC.